This entry lists 26 T cell receptor beta chains sequenced from one sample in a study of cytomegalovirus exposure and HLA in healthy donors. The PCR used 60 Vbeta and 13 Jbeta primers. Using immunoSEQ multiplex PCR, the repertoire was profiled, and TCRdb retains in-frame clones only, with some absent. The listing records about 130,000 clones. The source material was PBMCs. The source of these receptors is a woman in her sixties in good health and CMV-seronegative.

The chain carries TRBV13 and TRBJ1-6; D is perhaps TRBD1 (5 bases). The CDR3 spans 14 residues. The V and J ends lost 5 bases and 7 bases respectively, with 12 bases between them. CDR1 is PRHDT and CDR2 is FYEKMQ in the germline V gene (reference sequence). CDR3 residues: CASSPSRGNSPLHF. The CDR3 nucleotides read TGTGCCAGCAGCCCATCCCGGGGGAATTCACCCCTCCACTTT.

The chain has TRBV7-9 and TRBJ1-1, with D unclear. CDR1 and CDR2 (germline): SEHNR, FQNEAQ (reference sequence). Trimming pared 7 bases from V and 8 bases from J, leaving 14 bases between. This CDR3 is 12 amino acids long. CDR3 sequence (DNA): TGTGCCAGCAACCGGAACGGGTTCGAAGCTTTCTTT. Translated: CASNRNGFEAFF.

The chain links TRBV4-1 to TRBJ2-5, with TRBD1 as a possible D gene (6 bases). Per the germline V gene, CDR1 is MGHRA and CDR2 is YSYEKL. Trimming took 3 bases from V and 5 from J, leaving 19 bases between them. The CDR3 consists of 16 residues. As DNA, the CDR3 is TGCGCCAGCAGCCAGTCGGCGGGTGCTCAGGGGGAGACCCAGTACTTC. Protein sequence: CASSQSAGAQGETQYF.

The J gene is TRBJ1-4, the V gene TRBV6-1; no reliable D call. The CDR3 extends over 13 amino acids. Looked up from germline, CDR1 is MNHNS and CDR2 is SASEGT. Trimming left V 2 bases short and J 8 bases short, with 9 bases between. CDR3 DNA: TGTGCCAGCAGTGAATCCAGGCCAGAAAAACTGTTTTTT. Translation: CASSESRPEKLFF.

This chain links TRBV28 with TRBJ1-1; 7 bases agree with TRBD1. The CDR3 runs to 11 residues. After removal of 7 bases from V and 8 bases from J, the junction contained 4 bases not matched to a gene. From germline, CDR1 is MDHEN and CDR2 SYDVKM. The CDR3 reads CASTQGQEAFF. DNA of the CDR3: TGTGCCAGCACCCAGGGACAGGAAGCTTTCTTT.

The chain employs TRBV2 and TRBJ2-1; 11 nucleotides agree with TRBD1. J gave up 6 bases and V 7 bases, and 2 bases lay outside the gene matches. Per germline, CDR1 SNHLY and CDR2 FYNNEI. The CDR3 is 13 residues long. The CDR3 bases are TGTGCCAGCATGGGGACAGGGGGCAATGAGCAGTTCTTC. This encodes CASMGTGGNEQFF.

The rearrangement links TRBV28 to TRBJ2-3; 13 nucleotides agree with TRBD2. The V segment lost 9 bases and the J segment 4 bases; nucleotides outside the gene matches: 10. The V gene's germline CDR1 is MDHEN and CDR2 SYDVKM. There are 16 residues in the CDR3. The chain's CDR3 is CASSPGLAGMADTQYF. The CDR3 bases are TGTGCCAGTAGCCCGGGACTAGCGGGAATGGCAGATACGCAGTATTTT.

V gene TRBV19 combines with J gene TRBJ2-2; maybe TRBD2 (5 bases). The CDR3 length is 13 residues. The germline V gene encodes CDR1 LNHDA and CDR2 SQIVND (reference sequence). Trimming cost V 7 bases and J 4 bases, with 10 bases left between them. The CDR3 sequence: CASIKRFTGELFF. Here the CDR3 DNA reads TGTGCCAGTATTAAGCGGTTCACCGGGGAGCTGTTTTTT.

CDR3 sequence: CASRQGPINEQFF. The CDR3 DNA reads as TGTGCCAGCAGACAGGGTCCAATAAATGAGCAGTTCTTC. V and J are TRBV5-4 and TRBJ2-1; tentative D call: TRBD1 (6 bases). V shed 5 bases and J shed 7 bases, with 13 bases lying between them. CDR1 and CDR2 from the germline V gene are SGHNT and YYREEE (reference sequence). The CDR3 totals 13 residues. The entire variable domain, with the rest obtained from reference TRBV5-4 and TRBJ2-1, is as follows: ETGVTQSPTHLIKTRGQQVTLRCSSQSGHNTVSWYQQALGQGPQFIFQYYREEENGRGNFPPRFSGLQFPNYSSELNVNALELDDSALYLCASRQGPINEQFFGPGTRLTVL.

The chain recombines TRBV6-6 with TRBJ2-7, with D possibly TRBD2 on 6 matching bases. The germline V gene has CDR1 MNHNY and CDR2 SVGAGI (reference sequence). Trimming shortened V by 5 bases and J by 0 bases, and 11 bases separated the two germline ends. The CDR3 sequence is 14 residues long. The DNA for the CDR3 is TGTGCCAGCAGTGCCGACGGGAGCTCCTACGAGCAGTACTTC. This sequence encodes CASSADGSSYEQYF.

The chain has TRBV14 and TRBJ1-1, with 8 bases identical to TRBD1. CDR1 SGHDN and CDR2 FVKESK come from the germline V gene. The CDR3 sequence is 16 residues long. V was pared by 2 bases and J by 2 bases, with 7 bases of the junction left unmatched. CDR3 residues: CASSQYQGALNTEAFF. CDR3 DNA sequence: TGTGCCAGCAGCCAATACCAGGGGGCGCTCAACACTGAAGCTTTCTTT.

The rearrangement links TRBV20-1 to TRBJ2-1; maybe TRBD2 (5 bases). Per the germline V gene, CDR1 is DFQATT and CDR2 is SNEGSKA (reference sequence). The length of the CDR3 is 11 residues. Trimming left V 2 bases short and J 9 bases short, with 8 bases between. CDR3 region: CSARNRGEQFF. CDR3 nucleotides: TGCAGTGCTAGAAATCGGGGTGAGCAGTTCTTC.

This chain uses TRBV6-4 with TRBJ2-3, with 8 bases that match TRBD2. CDR3 length: 14 amino acids. The germline CDR1 and CDR2 sequences are MRHNA and SNTAGT. V lost 3 bases and J lost 1; bases outside the gene matches: 0. The CDR3 DNA sequence: TGTGCCAGCAGTGAAGCGGGGGGCACAGATACGCAGTATTTT. Translating it yields CASSEAGGTDTQYF.

The chain links TRBV19 to TRBJ2-2; D may be TRBD1 (6 bases). V lost 4 bases to trimming and J lost 5 bases, with 26 bases between them. CDR1 and CDR2 (germline): LNHDA, SQIVND (reference sequence). CDR3 length: 19 residues. The CDR3 here is CASSKEGRWGQGRTGELFF. The DNA for the CDR3 is TGTGCCAGTAGTAAAGAGGGGCGATGGGGGCAGGGGAGAACCGGGGAGCTGTTTTTT.

The chain is built from TRBV5-1 and TRBJ2-1, with D unclear. This CDR3 contains 13 residues. Germline CDR1 is SGHRS and CDR2 is YFSETQ. Trimming took off 0 bases at V and 3 bases at J, with 4 bases between the two ends. CDR3 sequence: CASSLDSYNEQFF. The CDR3 DNA sequence: TGCGCCAGCAGCTTGGACAGCTACAATGAGCAGTTCTTC.

This chain joins TRBV5-6 and TRBJ2-4, with D perhaps TRBD1 (6 bases). The CDR3 is made up of 17 amino acids. V gave up 4 bases and J gave up 1 base, with 18 bases separating them. Germline V gene data show CDR1 as SGHDT and CDR2 as YYEEEE. In nucleotides, the CDR3 is TGTGCCAGCAGCAAACCATACAGGGAGCGGGCCAAAAACATTCAGTACTTC. Translating it yields CASSKPYRERAKNIQYF. Full variable domain (rest looked up from reference TRBV5-6 and TRBJ2-4): DAGVTQSPTHLIKTRGQQVTLRCSPKSGHDTVSWYQQALGQGPQFIFQYYEEEERQRGNFPDRFSGHQFPNYSSELNVNALLLGDSALYLCASSKPYRERAKNIQYFGAGTRLSVL.

V gene TRBV27 combines with J gene TRBJ2-1, with 10 positions matching TRBD2. The germline gives CDR1 MNHEY, CDR2 SMNVEV (reference sequence). V gave up 2 bases and J gave up 5 bases; unmatched junction bases: 15. The CDR3 consists of 19 residues. The CDR3 sequence: CASSLRIRGLAGVHNEQFF. The CDR3 DNA follows: TGTGCCAGCAGTTTAAGGATTCGAGGGCTAGCGGGGGTCCACAATGAGCAGTTCTTC.

The rearrangement links TRBV10-1 to TRBJ2-5, with a possible D match to TRBD2 (5 bases). The J call is doubtful: the DNA matches TRBJ2-7 better. The CDR3 extends over 14 amino acids. Germline V CDR1 and CDR2: WNHNN, SYGVQD (reference sequence). CDR3 residues: CASSELRGPYEQYF. The CDR3 bases are TGCGCCAGCAGTGAGCTCCGAGGGCCATACGAGCAGTACTTC.

V usage is TRBV29-1 and J usage is TRBJ2-3, with D perhaps matching TRBD1 (5 bases). The germline CDR1 and CDR2 sequences are SQVTM and ANQGSEA. V dropped 4 bases and J dropped 0 bases, with 8 bases sitting between them. This CDR3 spans 13 amino acids. CDR3 nucleotides: TGCAGCGTTGGACAGACTAGCACAGATACGCAGTATTTT. It encodes CSVGQTSTDTQYF.

The chain links TRBV6-1 to TRBJ1-2; 7 bases are a match to TRBD1. The germline V gene has CDR1 MNHNS and CDR2 SASEGT. This CDR3 contains 11 residues. The trim removed 8 bases at V and 4 bases at J, leaving 1 base unmatched. CDR3 protein: CASGTAYGYTF. The CDR3 nucleotides are TGTGCCAGCGGGACAGCCTATGGCTACACCTTC.

J is TRBJ1-1 and V is TRBV19, with D maybe TRBD1 (6 bases). Germline loops: CDR1 LNHDA, CDR2 SQIVND (reference sequence). Deletions cut 6 bases from V and 1 base from J, with 21 bases between. The length of the CDR3 is 17 residues. The CDR3 region is CASSDPRGGTANTEAFF. The CDR3 DNA is TGTGCCAGTAGCGATCCAAGGGGGGGGACGGCGAACACTGAAGCTTTCTTT.

The chain employs TRBV5-4 and TRBJ2-2; the D is unclear. V lost 0 bases and J lost 5, with 11 bases in between. Germline values: CDR1 SGHNT, CDR2 YYREEE (reference sequence). This CDR3 region has 15 residues. As DNA, the CDR3 is TGTGCCAGCAGCTTGGCCCCAACCCAGACCGGGGAGCTGTTTTTT. This translates into CASSLAPTQTGELFF.

V is TRBV2 and J is TRBJ2-5, with a possible D match to TRBD2 (6 bases). V lost 7 bases to trimming and J lost 3 bases, with 12 bases between them. CDR1 and CDR2 from the germline V gene are SNHLY and FYNNEI. There are 13 residues in the CDR3. The CDR3 nucleotides are TGTGCCAGCATCCTGGGACTCGAAGAGACCCAGTACTTC. Translated, it gives CASILGLEETQYF. Drawing the rest from reference TRBV2 and TRBJ2-5, the complete variable domain is EPEVTQTPSHQVTQMGQEVILRCVPISNHLYFYWYRQILGQKVEFLVSFYNNEISEKSEIFDDQFSVERPDGSNFTLKIRSTKLEDSAMYFCASILGLEETQYFGPGTRLLVL.

V usage is TRBV28 and J usage is TRBJ2-7, with D possibly being TRBD1 (6 bases). Germline V CDR1 and CDR2: MDHEN, SYDVKM. The CDR3 totals 15 residues. The ends were cut back, 3 bases at V and 0 bases at J, with 12 bases in the middle. The CDR3 nucleotides are TGTGCCAGCAGTTTGGGGGCAGCTAACTCCTACGAGCAGTACTTC. Its translation is CASSLGAANSYEQYF.

The chain uses TRBV10-1 and TRBJ2-7, with TRBD1 matching over 8 bases. With V trimmed by 9 bases and J by 1 base, 8 bases remained unmatched. CDR3 length equals 14 residues. Looked up from germline, CDR1 is WNHNN and CDR2 is SYGVQD (reference sequence). The CDR3 spells CARRQGNGSYEQYF. The CDR3 bases are TGCGCCAGGAGACAGGGGAATGGTTCCTACGAGCAGTACTTC.

The chain combines TRBV5-5 with TRBJ1-5; 7 bases match TRBD1. CDR3 length equals 14 residues. Germline loops: CDR1 SGHKS, CDR2 YYEKEE (reference sequence). After removal of 4 bases from V and 3 bases from J, the junction contained 4 bases not matched to a gene. CDR3 protein: CASSRDRVNQPQHF. CDR3 DNA: TGTGCCAGCAGCCGCGACAGGGTCAATCAGCCCCAGCATTTT.